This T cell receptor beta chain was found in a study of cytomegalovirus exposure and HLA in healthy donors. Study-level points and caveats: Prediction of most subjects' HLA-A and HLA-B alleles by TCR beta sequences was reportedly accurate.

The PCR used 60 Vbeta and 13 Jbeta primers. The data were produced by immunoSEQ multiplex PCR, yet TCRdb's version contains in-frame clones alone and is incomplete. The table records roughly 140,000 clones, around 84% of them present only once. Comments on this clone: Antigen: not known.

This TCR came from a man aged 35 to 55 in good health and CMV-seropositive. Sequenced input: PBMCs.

CDR3 bases: TGTGCCTGGAGTGAAGGGGGATTCAGGACCAATCAGCCCCAGCATTTT. It is translated as CAWSEGGFRTNQPQHF. This chain uses TRBV30 with TRBJ1-5, with D possibly being TRBD1 (6 bases). There are 16 residues in the CDR3. Germline CDR1 reads GTSNPN; CDR2 reads SVGIG (reference sequence). Trimming shortened V by 1 base and J by 3 bases, and 16 bases separated the two germline ends.